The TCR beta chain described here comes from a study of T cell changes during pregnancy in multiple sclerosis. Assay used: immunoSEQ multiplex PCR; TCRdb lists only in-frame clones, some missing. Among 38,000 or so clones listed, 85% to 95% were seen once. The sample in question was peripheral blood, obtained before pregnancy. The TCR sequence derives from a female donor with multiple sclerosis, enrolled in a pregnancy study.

CDR3 DNA sequence: TGCGCCAGCAGCTTGGCGGGAGCTGGGGTTGAGACCCAGTACTTC. It codes for CASSLAGAGVETQYF. The chain links TRBV5-1 to TRBJ2-5, with D perhaps TRBD2 (6 bases). The CDR3 contains 15 residues. Germline lookup yields CDR1 SGHRS and CDR2 YFSETQ. Trimming left V 0 bases short and J 5 bases short, with 14 bases between.